Detailed here is one T cell receptor (beta chain). Its specificity is unknown. The sample belongs to a study of T cell clonotyping in hematopoietic cell transplantation. The time point denotes: recipient sample about 28 days before transplant, after cytoreduction. Study outcomes and limitations: Few recipient clonotypes overlapped donors; over 95% were de novo at given depth.

The data were produced by immunoSEQ multiplex PCR, yet TCRdb's version contains in-frame clones alone and is incomplete. This sample has 15,000 to 20,000 clones; roughly 80% occur once, and the top ten carry 15% to 20%. The CDR3 consists of 11 residues. V was pared by 0 bases and J by 9 bases, with 6 bases between. Germline values: CDR1 GTSNPN, CDR2 SVGIG (reference sequence). Here the sequenced sample was peripheral blood mononuclear cells, taken before stem cell transplant. This clonotype originated in a man between 60 and 75 years old with acute myeloid leukemia. Some clones in this sample may be carry-over from other donors' samples. The V and J genes are TRBV30 and TRBJ2-1, with D unresolved. CDR3 amino acids: CAWSVQSEQFF. As DNA, the CDR3 is TGTGCCTGGAGTGTACAAAGTGAGCAGTTCTTC.